The entry below gives a single T cell receptor (beta chain) sequence along with its context. Its matching antigen is unknown. The conserved phenylalanine or tryptophan normally closing the CDR3 is absent here, so this likely arose from a read error. TCRdb re-derived calls from the reads in MiXCR, one entry per CDR3 protein. The sample holds some 400,000 distinct CDR3 sequences, about a third seen once. This specimen belongs to a study of T cell repertoires in cytomegalovirus infection. Across the study: Public TCR beta signatures indicated both CMV infection and matching HLA type. Points from the study as a whole: It was HLA-C-restricted CMV-specific TCR beta clonotypes that dominated the response ex vivo. Adding up the frequency of public TCR beta families identified people who carried CMV plus the relevant HLA.

Germline V CDR1 and CDR2: MNHEY, SVGAGI. The V end was cut by 1 base, the J end by 2 bases, with 12 bases between. This CDR3 has 15 amino acids. Sequenced: PBMCs. V gene TRBV6-5 combines with J gene TRBJ2-7, with D perhaps TRBD2 (7 bases). This clonotype was sampled from a human donor in good health (CMV status not recorded). Some clones in this sample may be carry-over from other donors' samples. The CDR3: CASSYYRGAAYEQYL. The DNA of the CDR3 is TGTGCCAGCAGTTACTATCGGGGGGCGGCCTACGAGCAGTACTTA.